Sequencing of this TCR beta chain was carried out in a study of cytotoxic CD8 clonotypes in ibrutinib-treated CLL. The assay was immunoSEQ multiplex PCR, and TCRdb's table has in-frame clones only and misses some. This sample yields tens of thousands of clones, of which around 68% are seen a single time; 5.7% belongs to the top ten. This CDR3 comprises 19 residues. Germline V gene sequence: CDR1 SGHRS, CDR2 YFSETQ. V was pared by 0 bases and J by 5 bases, with 18 bases of the junction left unmatched. The receptor was isolated from a human donor with chronic lymphocytic leukemia. This specimen consisted of PBMCs, obtained after 12 months of ibrutinib treatment. V is TRBV5-1 and J is TRBJ2-3; 7 bases are a match to TRBD1. CDR3 protein: CASSLGLEGTDLQRDTQYF. CDR3 nucleotide sequence: TGCGCCAGCAGCTTGGGGTTAGAGGGGACAGACCTACAGCGAGATACGCAGTATTTT.